This TCR beta chain was identified in a study of T cell responses to AZD1222 COVID-19 vaccine. Measured with immunoSEQ multiplex PCR; TCRdb has only the in-frame clones, and not every one. The sample has tens of thousands of clones, roughly 88% seen once. The germline gives CDR1 LGHDT, CDR2 YNNKEL (reference sequence). The CDR3 has 15 amino acids. V was cut by 1 base and J by 7 bases, with 13 bases left in between. Study conclusions and caveats: Repertoires were obtained solely post-peak T cell response. Most donors were white British, females outnumbered males, and clonal diversity was possibly underestimated. Variant regions that are unmutated are reportedly the target of nearly half of spike-specific TCRs.

About this clone: Its target is not known.

The receptor comes from an adult in good health. Material: peripheral blood, obtained on day 0 of AZD1222 vaccination. This chain joins TRBV3-1 (or the pseudogene TRBV3-2) and TRBJ1-4; no clear D gene. The DNA of the CDR3 is TGTGCCAGCAGCCAAGGAGGGCTCCGGGGTGAAAAACTGTTTTTT. It translates to CASSQGGLRGEKLFF.